The 19 T cell receptor beta chains given below trace back to one sample, sequenced in a study of Ad26.COV2.S vaccination and SARS-CoV-2 variants (dated by TCRdb to the early 2020s). The meaning of the sample's treatment or condition label: 19 received Ad26.COV2.S at low or high dose, single or two shots; about five received placebo; per-sample allocation not given. Repertoires of vaccine and placebo recipients were sequenced from samples collected on day 63 after the first injection. The library came from the immunoSEQ multiplex PCR assay. Held by TCRdb, this immuneACCESS table contains in-frame sequences only and omits some clones. Under half of the omission traces to an unresolved V gene where checked; the cause of the rest is unknown. The sample table records about 400,000 clones; roughly 90% of these occur just once. 3.6% of the sample is in the top ten clones. The material was peripheral blood, obtained in a trial of Ad26.COV2.S vaccine versus placebo. These receptors came from a person between 18 and 59 years old who received the Ad26.COV2.S COVID-19 vaccine or a placebo.

The chain uses TRBV6-5 and TRBJ2-5; D may correspond to TRBD1 or TRBD2 (5 bases each). The V and J ends lost 0 bases and 7 bases respectively, with 18 bases between them. This CDR3 has 16 residues. CDR1 is MNHEY, CDR2 SVGAGI, per germline. The CDR3: CASSYSPSGTPRTQYF. CDR3 nucleotides: TGTGCCAGCAGTTACTCCCCCTCAGGGACCCCACGGACCCAGTACTTC.

CDR3 coding DNA: TGTGCCTGGAGTGTAAACAGGGGGAACGTTAACACTGAAGCTTTCTTT. It is translated as CAWSVNRGNVNTEAFF. The chain recombines TRBV30 with TRBJ1-1, with 8 bases aligning to TRBD1. Germline lookup yields CDR1 GTSNPN and CDR2 SVGIG (reference sequence). V lost 0 bases to trimming and J lost 2 bases; unmatched junction nucleotides: 8. This CDR3 has 16 amino acids.

V gene TRBV6-2 or TRBV6-3 combines with J gene TRBJ2-1; possible D gene TRBD2, 6 bases. This CDR3 contains 17 residues. V lost 0 bases, J lost 0 bases, and 12 bases lay in between. CDR1 is MNHEY and CDR2 is SVGEGT in the germline V gene. The CDR3 nucleotides are TGTGCCAGCAGTTACTCGCGCGGGGCAAGCTCCTACAATGAGCAGTTCTTC. Encoded protein: CASSYSRGASSYNEQFF.

The V call is TRBV24-1, the J call TRBJ1-4, with D unresolved. V gave up 1 base and J gave up 8 bases, with 16 bases separating them. The CDR3 extends over 16 amino acids. Germline CDR1 and CDR2: KGHDR and SFDVKD. The CDR3 nucleotides are TGTGCCACCAGTGATTTACCTCTGAGGGCTGGAGAAAAACTGTTTTTT. This translates into CATSDLPLRAGEKLFF.

The sample holds a few counts of this clone. The gene calls are TRBV5-4 and TRBJ1-6, with 7 bases aligning to TRBD1. This CDR3 contains 14 residues. V was pared by 0 bases and J by 6 bases, with 0 bases of the junction left unmatched. CDR1 is SGHNT, CDR2 YYREEE, per germline (reference sequence). This CDR3 reads CASSLGQGNSPLHF. The CDR3 DNA is TGTGCCAGCAGCTTGGGACAGGGTAATTCACCCCTCCACTTT.

This rearrangement joins TRBV7-6 to TRBJ2-1; D is unclear. Trimming removed 1 base from V and 12 bases from J, with 10 bases in between. The CDR3 is made up of 12 amino acids. Germline assignment: CDR1 SGHVS and CDR2 FNYEAQ. The DNA of the CDR3 is TGTGCCAGCAGCTTAGTCCCCGGGCGGCAGTTCTTC. Translated: CASSLVPGRQFF.

The chain employs TRBV13 and TRBJ1-2, with D unresolved. V was cut by 1 base and J by 8 bases, with 14 bases left in between. The CDR3 totals 14 residues. CDR1 and CDR2 from the germline V gene are PRHDT and FYEKMQ (reference sequence). The CDR3, as DNA: TGTGCCAGCAGCTTAGAAGGAAGAGGAAAGGGCTACACCTTC. This codes for CASSLEGRGKGYTF. Full variable domain (remainder filled in from reference TRBV13 and TRBJ1-2): AAGVIQSPRHLIKEKRETATLKCYPIPRHDTVYWYQQGPGQDPQFLISFYEKMQSDKGSIPDRFSAQQFSDYHSELNMSSLELGDSALYFCASSLEGRGKGYTFGSGTRLTVV.

The chain is built from TRBV5-1 and TRBJ2-2; D is perhaps TRBD1 or TRBD2 (5 bases each). Trimming removed 4 bases from V and 4 bases from J, with 14 bases in between. The V gene's germline CDR1 is SGHRS and CDR2 YFSETQ. The CDR3 totals 15 residues. DNA for the CDR3: TGCGCCAGCAGCCTTCCTGGGGGACGCACCGGGGAGCTGTTTTTT. Its protein product is CASSLPGGRTGELFF.

J is TRBJ2-2 and V is TRBV4-3, with D unresolved. V lost 3 bases to trimming and J lost 0 bases, with 5 bases between them. The length of the CDR3 is 14 residues. Germline CDR1 is LGHNA and CDR2 is YSLEER. In nucleotides, the CDR3 is TGCGCCAGCAGCCACTATACGAACACCGGGGAGCTGTTTTTT. Translation gives CASSHYTNTGELFF.

In its sample, this clone was seen once. A junction end diverges from the germline sequence, so it may reflect a read error. V gene TRBV2 combines with J gene TRBJ1-4, with TRBD1 matching over 9 bases. The CDR3 runs to 16 residues. Germline assignment: CDR1 SNHLY and CDR2 FYNNEI. The DNA for the CDR3 is TGTGCCAGCAATGAACTTACCGGGACAGGGAATGAAAAACTGTTTTTT. Encoded protein: CASNELTGTGNEKLFF.

The rearrangement uses TRBV24-1 and TRBJ2-1; 9 bases map to TRBD2. The germline gives CDR1 KGHDR, CDR2 SFDVKD. The J segment lost 3 bases and the V segment lost 5 bases, leaving 13 bases of the junction unmatched. This CDR3 contains 18 residues. CDR3 amino acids: CATSGPGRSGGFYNEQFF. CDR3 nucleotide sequence: TGTGCCACCAGTGGCCCAGGGAGGAGCGGGGGGTTCTACAATGAGCAGTTCTTC.

The chain recombines TRBV5-8 with TRBJ2-1; 11 bases map to TRBD1. Germline V gene data show CDR1 as SGHTS and CDR2 as YDEGEE. With V trimmed by 0 bases and J by 8 bases, 7 bases remained unmatched. CDR3 size: 16 residues. Written as DNA, the CDR3 is TGTGCCAGCAGCTTGGTTTGGGGGGACAGGGGGGATGAGCAGTTCTTC. Encoded protein: CASSLVWGDRGDEQFF. The variable domain in full, with the rest retrieved from reference TRBV5-8 and TRBJ2-1, is EAGVTQSPTHLIKTRGQQATLRCSPISGHTSVYWYQQALGLGLQFLLWYDEGEERNRGNFPPRFSGRQFPNYSSELNVNALELEDSALYLCASSLVWGDRGDEQFFGPGTRLTVL.

Comment on this clone: The sample has other DNA sequences that encode this CDR3 too. The rearrangement links TRBV7-2 to TRBJ2-7, with TRBD1 matching over 10 bases. The germline V gene has CDR1 SGHTA and CDR2 FQGNSA. J gave up 2 bases and V 1 base, and 5 bases lay outside the gene matches. This CDR3 contains 16 residues. The CDR3 sequence is CASSLVGTGATYEQYF. The DNA of the CDR3 is TGTGCCAGCAGCTTAGTTGGGACAGGGGCCACCTACGAGCAGTACTTC.

The chain carries TRBV25-1 and TRBJ1-6, with no clear D. The CDR3 has 15 amino acids. V gave up 4 bases and J gave up 5 bases, with 12 bases separating them. Germline V gene data show CDR1 as MGHDK and CDR2 as SYGVNS. In DNA, the CDR3 is TGTGCCAGCAGTGGGGGTCGGGGAGATAATTCACCCCTCCACTTT. Protein sequence: CASSGGRGDNSPLHF.

This clone was found once. The chain recombines TRBV27 with TRBJ1-1; 8 bases agree with TRBD1. Germline V gene sequence: CDR1 MNHEY, CDR2 SMNVEV (reference sequence). J lost 3 bases, V lost 5 bases, and 8 bases had no gene match. This CDR3 has 15 amino acids. In DNA, the CDR3 is TGTGCCAGCAGTCTGGACAGGGCTTGGGACACTGAAGCTTTCTTT. Translated, it gives CASSLDRAWDTEAFF.

CDR3: CAITARGGTNYGYTF. DNA for the CDR3: TGTGCCATCACGGCGAGGGGAGGAACTAACTATGGCTACACCTTC. The chain links TRBV10-3 to TRBJ1-2; possibly TRBD1 for D (5 bases). The CDR3 length is 15 residues. The germline V gene has CDR1 ENHRY and CDR2 SYGVKD. V lost 7 bases and J lost 0, with 15 bases in between.

J is TRBJ2-7 and V is TRBV24-1; TRBD1 matches 10 bases. This CDR3 region has 16 residues. Germline CDR1 KGHDR, CDR2 SFDVKD. V dropped 1 base and J dropped 7; count of bases not matched to a gene: 9. The CDR3 DNA is TGTGCCACCAGTGATTTTGCCGGGACAGGGGTGGAAGAGCAGTACTTC. Amino acids: CATSDFAGTGVEEQYF.

This chain uses TRBV6-5 with TRBJ2-5; D is undetermined. The ends were cut back, 8 bases at V and 3 bases at J, with 13 bases in the middle. CDR3 length: 13 amino acids. CDR1 is MNHEY and CDR2 is SVGAGI in the germline V gene. In nucleotides, the CDR3 is TGTGCCAGCCTAGGACGTAAAGAAGAGACCCAGTACTTC. As protein: CASLGRKEETQYF.

V usage is TRBV16 and J usage is TRBJ2-3; 7 bases map to TRBD2. CDR3 length equals 12 residues. Germline trimming cut 10 bases from V and 4 bases from J; bases unmatched to any gene: 5. The germline V gene has CDR1 KGHSY and CDR2 FQNENV. The CDR3 loop is CAISAGADTQYF. In nucleotides, the CDR3 is TGTGCCATTTCGGCGGGGGCAGATACGCAGTATTTT.